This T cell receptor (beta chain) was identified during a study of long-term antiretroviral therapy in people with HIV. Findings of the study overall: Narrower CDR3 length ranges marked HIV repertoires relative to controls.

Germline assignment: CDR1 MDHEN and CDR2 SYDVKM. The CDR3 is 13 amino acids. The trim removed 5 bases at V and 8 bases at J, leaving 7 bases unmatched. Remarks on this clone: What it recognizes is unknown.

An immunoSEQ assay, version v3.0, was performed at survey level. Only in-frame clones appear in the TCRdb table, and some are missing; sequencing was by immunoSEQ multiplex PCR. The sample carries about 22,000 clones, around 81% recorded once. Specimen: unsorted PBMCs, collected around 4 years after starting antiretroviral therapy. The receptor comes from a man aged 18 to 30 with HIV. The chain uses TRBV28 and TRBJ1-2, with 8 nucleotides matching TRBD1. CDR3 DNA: TGTGCCAGCAGTCCACGACAGGGGAGAGGCTACACCTTC. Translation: CASSPRQGRGYTF.